Shown below are 7 T cell receptor beta chains from a single sample sequenced in a study of control samples from healthy donors and cancer patients. Assay: immunoSEQ multiplex PCR; the TCRdb copy retains only in-frame clones and omits some. Of over 100,000 clones in the sample, over 80% were seen once. The sample consisted of blood. Receptors were obtained from a woman in her fifties or sixties in good health.

V gene TRBV5-1 combines with J gene TRBJ2-5, with D tentatively TRBD2 (6 bases). The germline CDR1 and CDR2 sequences are SGHRS and YFSETQ. The germline V and J ends were trimmed by 4 bases and 0 bases, with 13 bases remaining between them. The CDR3 runs to 15 residues. The CDR3 here is CASSPEGTDQETQYF. The DNA of the CDR3 is TGCGCCAGCAGCCCGGAGGGGACCGACCAAGAGACCCAGTACTTC.

This chain joins TRBV30 and TRBJ1-3; D gene unclear. The CDR3 length is 16 residues. Trimming pared 0 bases from V and 0 bases from J, leaving 12 bases between. Per germline, CDR1 GTSNPN and CDR2 SVGIG (reference sequence). The CDR3 DNA reads as TGTGCCTGGAGTGTGATAGGACCCTCCTCTGGAAACACCATATATTTT. Its protein product is CAWSVIGPSSGNTIYF. The full variable domain, completed using reference TRBV30 and TRBJ1-3, is SQTIHQWPATLVQPVGSPLSLECTVEGTSNPNLYWYRQAAGRGLQLLFYSVGIGQISSEVPQNLSASRPQDRQFILSSKKLLLSDSGFYLCAWSVIGPSSGNTIYFGEGSWLTVV.

The chain combines TRBV7-8 with TRBJ2-1; 8 bases map to TRBD1. CDR1 and CDR2 (germline): SGHVS, FQNEAQ. J lost 4 bases, V lost 5 bases, and 10 bases had no gene match. The CDR3 loop spans 16 amino acids. CDR3 protein: CASSAGTGGWYNEQFF. CDR3 DNA: TGTGCCAGCAGCGCTGGGACAGGAGGTTGGTACAATGAGCAGTTCTTC. Looking up the rest from reference TRBV7-8 and TRBJ2-1 gives the full variable domain: GAGVSQSPRYKVAKRGQDVALRCDPISGHVSLFWYQQALGQGPEFLTYFQNEAQLDKSGLPSDRFFAERPEGSVSTLKIQRTQQEDSAVYLCASSAGTGGWYNEQFFGPGTRLTVL.

This chain uses TRBV4-1 with TRBJ2-3, with D tentatively TRBD2 (6 bases). V was shortened by 1 base and J by 14 bases, with 16 bases between the two germline ends. CDR1 and CDR2 (germline): MGHRA, YSYEKL. This CDR3 region has 13 residues. The CDR3 DNA is TGCGCCAGCAGCCAAGTAGGAGGGACCGCTTGGTATTTT. Translated, it gives CASSQVGGTAWYF.

This chain joins TRBV11-1 and TRBJ2-4; D gene unclear. V was trimmed by 2 bases and J by 8 bases, leaving 13 bases between them. This CDR3 has 14 residues. Germline loops: CDR1 SGHAT, CDR2 FQDESV (reference sequence). The CDR3 region is CASSLRTVQDIQYF. DNA for the CDR3: TGTGCCAGCAGCTTAAGGACCGTCCAGGACATTCAGTACTTC.

The V gene is TRBV29-1, the J gene TRBJ1-3, with 7 bases lining up with TRBD1. Looked up from germline, CDR1 is SQVTM and CDR2 is ANQGSEA. J was trimmed by 4 bases and V by 4 bases; bases with no gene match: 16. The CDR3 is 17 residues long. The CDR3 sequence is CSVALSTGRWRGNTIYF. Written as DNA, the CDR3 is TGCAGCGTTGCCCTGTCGACAGGGCGCTGGCGCGGAAACACCATATATTTT. The full variable domain, rest sourced from reference TRBV29-1 and TRBJ1-3, is SAVISQKPSRDICQRGTSLTIQCQVDSQVTMMFWYRQQPGQSLTLIATANQGSEATYESGFVIDKFPISRPNLTFSTLTVSNMSPEDSSIYLCSVALSTGRWRGNTIYFGEGSWLTVV.

The chain is built from TRBV19 and TRBJ2-5; D perhaps matches TRBD2 (7 bases). Germline V CDR1 and CDR2: LNHDA, SQIVND (reference sequence). This CDR3 is built from 15 residues. The V end was cut by 5 bases, the J end by 5 bases, with 18 bases between. In DNA, the CDR3 is TGTGCCAGTAGTTTTCGAAGGACTAGGGGGGAGACCCAGTACTTC. Protein: CASSFRRTRGETQYF. Full variable domain (outside the CDR3, taken from reference TRBV19 and TRBJ2-5): DGGITQSPKYLFRKEGQNVTLSCEQNLNHDAMYWYRQDPGQGLRLIYYSQIVNDFQKGDIAEGYSVSREKKESFPLTVTSAQKNPTAFYLCASSFRRTRGETQYFGPGTRLLVL.